The 19 T cell receptor beta chains below were found in one sample sequenced in a study of lymphopenia after photon versus proton radiotherapy. The table came from immunoSEQ multiplex PCR; TCRdb's copy has only in-frame clones and leaves some out. The data hold about 20,000 clones, with under 95% observed a single time. This specimen consisted of peripheral blood, obtained from a patient treated with photon-based radiotherapy. All receptors derive from a woman aged 40-49 years with cholangiocarcinoma.

The chain couples TRBV6-1 to TRBJ2-3; 10 bases are a match to TRBD1. Trimming at V came to 0 bases and at J to 2 bases, leaving 8 bases not matched to a gene. Germline CDR1 and CDR2: MNHNS and SASEGT. CDR3 length: 18 amino acids. The CDR3 loop reads CASSEALRGQGNTDTQYF. In nucleotides, the CDR3 is TGTGCCAGCAGTGAAGCGCTTAGGGGACAGGGGAACACAGATACGCAGTATTTT.

The chain is built from TRBV10-3 and TRBJ1-4; D gene ambiguous. CDR1 is ENHRY, CDR2 SYGVKD, per germline. The CDR3 spans 15 residues. The germline V and J ends were trimmed by 2 bases and 0 bases, with 7 bases remaining between them. The CDR3 nucleotides are TGTGCCATCAGTGAGACCGTTACAACTAATGAAAAACTGTTTTTT. Protein: CAISETVTTNEKLFF.

This clone was detected once. The rearrangement joins TRBV27 to TRBJ1-2, with D possibly TRBD1 on 6 matching bases. This CDR3 comprises 15 residues. Germline V gene lookup returns CDR1 MNHEY and CDR2 SMNVEV (reference sequence). V was trimmed by 6 bases and J by 3 bases, leaving 17 bases between them. CDR3 sequence (DNA): TGTGCCAGCAGCCTAGGGGGGGGGCGATACTATGGCTACACCTTC. Translated: CASSLGGGRYYGYTF.

This chain joins TRBV4-1 and TRBJ1-2, with 9 bases that match TRBD1. The CDR3 covers 16 residues. Germline CDR1 reads MGHRA; CDR2 reads YSYEKL. V lost 0 bases and J lost 3; bases outside the gene matches: 5. CDR3 amino acids: CASSQEGQGGDYGYTF. Here the CDR3 DNA reads TGCGCCAGCAGCCAAGAGGGACAGGGAGGGGACTATGGCTACACCTTC.

This clone appeared once. The rearrangement links TRBV5-1 to TRBJ1-1; TRBD1 is a possible D gene (5 bases). CDR1 is SGHRS, CDR2 YFSETQ, per germline. The CDR3 consists of 15 residues. V was cut by 4 bases and J by 1 base, with 14 bases left in between. The CDR3 nucleotides are TGCGCCAGCAGCCCTCAACCGACAGAGAACACTGAAGCTTTCTTT. This codes for CASSPQPTENTEAFF.

The gene calls are TRBV7-3 and TRBJ1-1; tentatively, D is TRBD1 (6 bases). V lost 5 bases to trimming and J lost 2 bases, with 12 bases between them. The length of the CDR3 is 14 residues. CDR1 is SGHTA and CDR2 is FQGTGA in the germline V gene. The chain's CDR3 is CASSPSRGNTEAFF. In DNA form, the CDR3 reads TGTGCCAGCAGCCCCTCCAGGGGAAACACTGAAGCTTTCTTT.

The chain uses TRBV5-5 and TRBJ1-1; D is unclear. Trimming left V 0 bases short and J 7 bases short, with 10 bases between. Germline-derived CDR1 and CDR2 are SGHKS and YYEKEE (reference sequence). The CDR3 length is 13 residues. For the CDR3, the DNA is TGTGCCAGCAGCTTGGTGCAGACGATTGAAGCTTTCTTT. Protein: CASSLVQTIEAFF.

This chain links TRBV5-1 with TRBJ1-2; TRBD1 might be the D (6 bases). Germline CDR1 and CDR2: SGHRS and YFSETQ. The CDR3 runs to 14 residues. Trimming took 0 bases from V and 6 from J, leaving 12 bases between them. The CDR3 loop is CASSLVGGQDGYTF. The CDR3 bases are TGCGCCAGCAGCTTGGTGGGGGGACAAGATGGCTACACCTTC.

The CDR3 reads CASSRVQGEQFF. Written as DNA, the CDR3 is TGTGCCAGCAGCAGGGTCCAGGGAGAGCAGTTCTTC. J is TRBJ2-1 and V is TRBV27; the D gene is possibly TRBD1 (5 bases). From germline, CDR1 is MNHEY and CDR2 SMNVEV (reference sequence). Between the trimmed V and J ends, which lost 6 bases and 10 bases, there was a span of 13 bases. This CDR3 is built from 12 residues.

This clone was observed a few times. This chain connects TRBV18 to TRBJ1-5; perhaps TRBD1 as D (5 bases). The V gene's germline CDR1 is KGHSH and CDR2 LQKENI. This CDR3 has 15 amino acids. V was pared by 5 bases and J by 2 bases, with 13 bases between. CDR3 DNA sequence: TGTGCCAGCTCAAATCTGGGGCGAGGCAATCAGCCCCAGCATTTT. Amino acid sequence: CASSNLGRGNQPQHF. Variable domain in full (rest from reference TRBV18 and TRBJ1-5): NAGVMQNPRHLVRRRGQEARLRCSPMKGHSHVYWYRQLPEEGLKFMVYLQKENIIDESGMPKERFSAEFPKEGPSILRIQQVVRGDSAAYFCASSNLGRGNQPQHFGDGTRLSIL.

CDR3 in amino acids: CASSLGGGADTQYF. The CDR3 coding sequence is TGTGCCAGCAGCTTAGGCGGGGGGGCGGATACGCAGTATTTT. J is TRBJ2-3 and V is TRBV7-2; 9 nucleotides align to TRBD2. In germline, CDR1 is SGHTA, CDR2 FQGNSA. V shed 1 base and J 6 bases; nucleotides not matched to a gene: 2. The CDR3 runs to 14 residues.

The CDR3 sequence is CASRRVSLANEKLFF. CDR3 nucleotide sequence: TGCGCCAGCAGGCGCGTCAGCCTAGCGAATGAAAAACTGTTTTTT. The chain uses TRBV4-3 and TRBJ1-4; D unclear. Deletions cut 6 bases from V and 5 bases from J, with 16 bases between. Germline values: CDR1 LGHNA, CDR2 YSLEER. This CDR3 region has 15 residues.

The chain recombines TRBV7-2 with TRBJ1-2; D uncertain. Germline CDR1 reads SGHTA; CDR2 reads FQGNSA. V dropped 1 base and J dropped 3 bases, with 9 bases sitting between them. This CDR3 region has 14 residues. The CDR3 coding sequence is TGTGCCAGCAGCTTAGATCCGGGGTACTATGGCTACACCTTC. This encodes CASSLDPGYYGYTF. Using reference TRBV7-2 and TRBJ1-2 for the parts outside the CDR3, the full variable domain is GAGVSQSPSNKVTEKGKDVELRCDPISGHTALYWYRQSLGQGLEFLIYFQGNSAPDKSGLPSDRFSAERTGGSVSTLTIQRTQQEDSAVYLCASSLDPGYYGYTFGSGTRLTVV.

The rearrangement uses TRBV30 and TRBJ2-5, with D possibly being TRBD1 (5 bases). CDR1 GTSNPN and CDR2 SVGIG come from the germline V gene (reference sequence). The CDR3 sequence is 13 residues long. V lost 0 bases to trimming and J lost 7 bases, with 12 bases between them. The CDR3 loop is CAWSVGADGTQYF. In DNA form, the CDR3 reads TGTGCCTGGAGTGTAGGGGCAGACGGGACCCAGTACTTC.

This clone was found once. This rearrangement joins TRBV9 to TRBJ2-1; 7 bases fit TRBD2. With V trimmed by 5 bases and J by 9 bases, 14 bases remained unmatched. The CDR3 totals 15 residues. Germline V gene data show CDR1 as SGDLS and CDR2 as YYNGEE. The CDR3 nucleotides are TGTGCCAGCAGTCCTTCCGGGACTACAGAAGGTGAGCAGTTCTTC. Encoded protein: CASSPSGTTEGEQFF.

CDR3 residues: CASSPPQGRTNEKLFF. In DNA form, the CDR3 reads TGTGCCAGCAGCCCCCCGCAGGGGAGAACTAATGAAAAACTGTTTTTT. The chain uses TRBV5-5 and TRBJ1-4, with D maybe TRBD1 (6 bases). CDR3 length equals 16 residues. The ends were cut back, 4 bases at V and 1 base at J, with 14 bases in the middle. The germline CDR1 and CDR2 sequences are SGHKS and YYEKEE (reference sequence).

The genes are TRBV21-1 and TRBJ2-1; the table's TRBD2 call for D was not verified on the DNA. TRBV21-1 is listed as a pseudogene. The CDR3 loop spans 19 amino acids. DNA for the CDR3: TGTGCCAGCAGCAAAGGGTCTAGCGGGGGCTCACACTCCTACAATGAGCAGTTCTTC. This translates into CASSKGSSGGSHSYNEQFF.

The genes are TRBV30 and TRBJ1-5, with 7 bases that match TRBD1. Germline V gene data show CDR1 as GTSNPN and CDR2 as SVGIG (reference sequence). Trimming removed 4 bases from V and 5 bases from J; junction bases left unmatched: 5. The CDR3 extends over 13 amino acids. The chain's CDR3 is CAWNLQGHQPQHF. CDR3 DNA: TGTGCCTGGAACCTACAGGGGCATCAGCCCCAGCATTTT.

The CDR3 protein is CAWSVNKVYEQYF. CDR3 nucleotide sequence: TGTGCCTGGAGTGTTAATAAAGTGTACGAGCAGTACTTC. The V call is TRBV30, the J call TRBJ2-7; D gene unclear. The V and J ends lost 0 bases and 4 bases respectively, with 10 bases between them. Germline values: CDR1 GTSNPN, CDR2 SVGIG (reference sequence). The CDR3 runs to 13 residues.